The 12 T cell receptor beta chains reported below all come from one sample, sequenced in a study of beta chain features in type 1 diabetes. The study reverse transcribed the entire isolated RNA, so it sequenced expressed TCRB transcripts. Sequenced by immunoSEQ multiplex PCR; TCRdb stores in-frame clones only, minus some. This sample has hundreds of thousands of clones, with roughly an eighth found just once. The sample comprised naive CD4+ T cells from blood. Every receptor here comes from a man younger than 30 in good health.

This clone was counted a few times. Here the CDR3 reads CASSPLAGGSSTEAFF. The CDR3 bases are TGTGCCAGCTCACCACTAGCAGGGGGCTCGAGCACTGAAGCTTTCTTT. V usage is TRBV18 and J usage is TRBJ1-1; 8 bases are shared with TRBD1. Germline trimming cut 1 base from V and 4 bases from J; bases unmatched to any gene: 8. This CDR3 has 16 residues. Germline lookup yields CDR1 KGHSH and CDR2 LQKENI.

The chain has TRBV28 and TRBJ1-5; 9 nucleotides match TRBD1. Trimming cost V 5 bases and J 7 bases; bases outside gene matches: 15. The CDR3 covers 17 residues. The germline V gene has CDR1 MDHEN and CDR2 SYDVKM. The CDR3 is CASSETRTGVFRQPQHF. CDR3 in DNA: TGTGCCAGCAGTGAAACCCGGACAGGGGTTTTCAGACAGCCCCAGCATTTT.

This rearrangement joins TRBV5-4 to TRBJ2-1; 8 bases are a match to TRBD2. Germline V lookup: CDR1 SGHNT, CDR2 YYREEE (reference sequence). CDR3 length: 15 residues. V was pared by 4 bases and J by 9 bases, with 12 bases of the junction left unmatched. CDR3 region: CASSGGRYLDGEQFF. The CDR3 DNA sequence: TGTGCCAGCAGCGGCGGGAGGTACTTAGACGGTGAGCAGTTCTTC.

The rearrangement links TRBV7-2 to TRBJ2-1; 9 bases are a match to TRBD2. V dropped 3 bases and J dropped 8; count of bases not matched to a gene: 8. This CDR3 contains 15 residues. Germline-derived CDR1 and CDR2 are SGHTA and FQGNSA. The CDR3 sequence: CASSLAGGPVDEQFF. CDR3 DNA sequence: TGTGCCAGCAGCTTGGCGGGAGGGCCTGTGGATGAGCAGTTCTTC.

CDR3 amino acids: CAWRGSGYGYTF. The CDR3, as DNA: TGTGCCTGGAGGGGAAGCGGCTATGGCTACACCTTC. The V call is TRBV30, the J call TRBJ1-2; D unresolved. Germline assignment: CDR1 GTSNPN and CDR2 SVGIG (reference sequence). The CDR3 has 12 residues. The germline V and J ends were trimmed by 3 bases and 4 bases, with 9 bases remaining between them.

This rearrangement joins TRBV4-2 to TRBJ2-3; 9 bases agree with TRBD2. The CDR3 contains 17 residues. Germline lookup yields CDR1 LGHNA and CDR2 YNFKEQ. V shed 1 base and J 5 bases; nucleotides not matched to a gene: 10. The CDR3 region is CASSQAPRGGIEDTQYF. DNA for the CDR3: TGTGCCAGCAGCCAAGCTCCGCGGGGGGGCATAGAAGATACGCAGTATTTT.

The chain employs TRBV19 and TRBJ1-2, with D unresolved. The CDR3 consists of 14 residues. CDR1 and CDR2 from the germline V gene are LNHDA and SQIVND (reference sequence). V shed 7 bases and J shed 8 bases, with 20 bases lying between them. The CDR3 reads CASTPGVRGGGYTF. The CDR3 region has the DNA TGTGCCAGTACTCCTGGGGTGCGAGGAGGAGGCTACACCTTC.

CDR3 region: CASSSQGAGYNEQFF. The CDR3 nucleotides read TGTGCCAGCAGTTCACAGGGGGCGGGTTACAATGAGCAGTTCTTC. This rearrangement joins TRBV2 to TRBJ2-1, with 9 bases identical to TRBD1. The J segment lost 4 bases and the V segment lost 5 bases, leaving 6 bases of the junction unmatched. The CDR3 sequence is 15 residues long. CDR1 is SNHLY, CDR2 FYNNEI, per germline.

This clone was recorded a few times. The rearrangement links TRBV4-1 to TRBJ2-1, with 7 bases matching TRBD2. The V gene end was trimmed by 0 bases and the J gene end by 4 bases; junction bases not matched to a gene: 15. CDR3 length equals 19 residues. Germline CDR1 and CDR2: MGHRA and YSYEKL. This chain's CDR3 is CASSQDSMRGAGLYNEQFF. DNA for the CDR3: TGCGCCAGCAGCCAAGATTCGATGAGAGGAGCGGGGTTATACAATGAGCAGTTCTTC.

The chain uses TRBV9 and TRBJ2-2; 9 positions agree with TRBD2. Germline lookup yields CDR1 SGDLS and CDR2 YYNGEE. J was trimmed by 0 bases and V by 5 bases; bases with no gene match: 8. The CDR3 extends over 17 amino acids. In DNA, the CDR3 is TGTGCCAGCAGGAGGGCTAGCGGGATGCCGAACACCGGGGAGCTGTTTTTT. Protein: CASRRASGMPNTGELFF.

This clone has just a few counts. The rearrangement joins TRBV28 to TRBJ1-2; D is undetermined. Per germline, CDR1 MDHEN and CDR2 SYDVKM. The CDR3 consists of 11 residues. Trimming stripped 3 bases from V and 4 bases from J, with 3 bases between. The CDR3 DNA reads TGTGCCAGCAGTTTCCTCTATGGCTACACCTTC. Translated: CASSFLYGYTF.

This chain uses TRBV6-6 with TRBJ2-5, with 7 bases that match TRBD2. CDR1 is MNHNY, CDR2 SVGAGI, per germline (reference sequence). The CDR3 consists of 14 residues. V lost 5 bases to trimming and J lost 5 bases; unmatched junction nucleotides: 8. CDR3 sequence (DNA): TGTGCCAGCAGTAAGGAGCGGGGTCAGGAGACCCAGTACTTC. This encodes CASSKERGQETQYF.